The 18 T cell receptor beta chains below were found in one sample sequenced in a study of blood T cells in healthy people across ages (dated by TCRdb to between 2015 and 2017). Libraries were built with 5' RACE. TCRdb records Illumina HiSeq 2500 as the sequencer. A second PCR of about 6 to 11 cycles was run with a J-beta primer mix and a sample-barcoded 5' primer. Starting from the raw public reads, TCRdb applied fastp trimming at Q25, assembled clones with MiXCR and retained in-frame beta chains. Rows are unified per CDR3 protein, each entry keeping the most common DNA and genes. A total of roughly 2 million distinct CDR3 sequences appear in this sample, roughly 50% of them only once. Jointly, the top ten make up roughly 2.1% of the sample. Sequencing used blood. All receptors derive from a woman aged 40 to 50 in good health.

Only a few counts were recorded for this clonotype. V usage is TRBV28 and J usage is TRBJ2-7; D may be TRBD2 (6 bases). This CDR3 is built from 14 residues. The germline V gene encodes CDR1 MDHEN and CDR2 SYDVKM. V was shortened by 4 bases and J by 2 bases, with 12 bases between the two germline ends. CDR3 region: CASSSVGGPYEQYF. For the CDR3, the DNA is TGTGCCAGCAGTTCCGTGGGGGGACCCTACGAGCAGTACTTC.

This clonotype was counted a single time. The V call is TRBV9, the J call TRBJ2-3; TRBD2 matches 10 bases. CDR3 size: 15 residues. J gave up 6 bases and V 0 bases, and 4 bases lay outside the gene matches. Germline CDR1 reads SGDLS; CDR2 reads YYNGEE. The CDR3 DNA reads as TGTGCCAGCAGCGTAGATTTAGCGGGGGGCGATACGCAGTATTTT. Translating gives CASSVDLAGGDTQYF.

This clonotype was seen only a few times. The chain links TRBV5-1 to TRBJ2-5, with D perhaps matching TRBD1 or TRBD2 (5 bases each). Looked up from germline, CDR1 is SGHRS and CDR2 is YFSETQ. V was pared by 2 bases and J by 5 bases, with 13 bases between. The CDR3 has 14 amino acids. The CDR3 DNA reads as TGCGCCAGCAGCTTCCGAGACGAGGGGGAGACCCAGTACTTC. Amino acids: CASSFRDEGETQYF.

The table lists this clonotype with a few counts. The chain carries TRBV15 and TRBJ1-1, with 8 bases fitting TRBD1. The CDR3 consists of 16 residues. From germline, CDR1 is LNHNV and CDR2 YYDKDF (reference sequence). The V and J ends lost 4 bases and 0 bases, in that order; junction bases with no gene match: 7. This CDR3 reads CATSTRQGTMNTEAFF. CDR3 DNA sequence: TGTGCCACCAGCACTCGACAGGGGACTATGAACACTGAAGCTTTCTTT.

This clonotype was recorded a few times. This chain uses TRBV6-5 with TRBJ2-3, with D unresolved. Trimming pared 0 bases from V and 2 bases from J, leaving 12 bases between. This CDR3 is built from 16 residues. CDR1 is MNHEY and CDR2 is SVGAGI in the germline V gene. The CDR3: CASSYSPDSPTDTQYF. CDR3 in DNA: TGTGCCAGCAGTTACTCCCCCGACTCACCCACAGATACGCAGTATTTT.

The J gene is TRBJ2-1, the V gene TRBV28, with D perhaps matching TRBD1 (5 bases). Looked up from germline, CDR1 is MDHEN and CDR2 is SYDVKM. Trimming removed 5 bases at V and 0 bases at J, with 14 bases between. The CDR3 covers 16 residues. DNA for the CDR3: TGTGCCAGCAGTGGGGCGAGATCCTCCTCCTACAATGAGCAGTTCTTC. Translating it yields CASSGARSSSYNEQFF. The whole variable domain, filled in from reference TRBV28 and TRBJ2-1, reads DVKVTQSSRYLVKRTGEKVFLECVQDMDHENMFWYRQDPGLGLRLIYFSYDVKMKEKGDIPEGYSVSREKKERFSLILESASTNQTSMYLCASSGARSSSYNEQFFGPGTRLTVL.

In its sample, this clonotype was seen a few times. The rearrangement joins TRBV28 to TRBJ1-2, with D maybe TRBD1 (6 bases). This CDR3 has 14 residues. The germline CDR1 and CDR2 sequences are MDHEN and SYDVKM. Trimming took off 3 bases at V and 12 bases at J, with 20 bases between the two ends. The CDR3 DNA reads TGTGCCAGCAGTTTTCGGCGGGGGGGGCAGGCAAACACCTTC. Amino acids: CASSFRRGGQANTF.

This clonotype was seen more than once but under ten times. The V gene is TRBV6-5, the J gene TRBJ1-2; D gene uncertain. Germline V lookup: CDR1 MNHEY, CDR2 SVGAGI. This CDR3 is built from 16 residues. The V end lost 4 bases, the J end lost 5 bases, and 20 bases lay between the germline ends. CDR3 amino acids: CASSFLGPGPSYGYTF. CDR3 nucleotide sequence: TGTGCCAGCAGTTTCCTCGGTCCCGGACCAAGTTATGGCTACACCTTC.

This rearrangement joins TRBV14 to TRBJ2-3; TRBD1 is a possible D gene (5 bases). The germline V and J ends were trimmed by 3 bases and 3 bases, with 16 bases remaining between them. Germline V CDR1 and CDR2: SGHDN, FVKESK. The CDR3 loop spans 16 amino acids. CDR3 residues: CASSHYSGHLTDTQYF. The CDR3 DNA reads TGTGCCAGCAGCCATTATTCCGGACATTTAACAGATACGCAGTATTTT.

This chain joins TRBV18 and TRBJ1-4; D might be TRBD1 (5 bases). V dropped 3 bases and J dropped 5 bases, with 10 bases sitting between them. Germline V gene data show CDR1 as KGHSH and CDR2 as LQKENI. This CDR3 is 14 amino acids long. The CDR3 nucleotides read TGTGCCAGCTCACCGCAGGGTCAAAATGAAAAACTGTTTTTT. Protein: CASSPQGQNEKLFF. The whole variable domain, filled in from reference TRBV18 and TRBJ1-4, reads NAGVMQNPRHLVRRRGQEARLRCSPMKGHSHVYWYRQLPEEGLKFMVYLQKENIIDESGMPKERFSAEFPKEGPSILRIQQVVRGDSAAYFCASSPQGQNEKLFFGSGTQLSVL.

V usage is TRBV20-1 and J usage is TRBJ2-3; 10 bases agree with TRBD2. V shed 6 bases, J shed 10 bases, and the junction held 10 bases outside the gene matches. CDR3 length: 13 amino acids. Germline V gene data show CDR1 as DFQATT and CDR2 as SNEGSKA (reference sequence). The DNA for the CDR3 is TGCAGTGCGAATCTAGCGGGGGTGTCTGCGCAGTATTTT. Translated, it gives CSANLAGVSAQYF.

The chain couples TRBV27 to TRBJ1-5; D is ambiguous. Trimming took 4 bases from V and 5 from J, leaving 15 bases between them. The CDR3 runs 15 residues. CDR1 and CDR2 from the germline V gene are MNHEY and SMNVEV (reference sequence). CDR3 in amino acids: CASSSSSGPHQPQHF. The CDR3 DNA is TGTGCCAGCAGTTCCTCCTCGGGCCCCCATCAGCCCCAGCATTTT.

This clonotype has just one count. The chain couples TRBV2 to TRBJ2-4; 9 bases line up with TRBD2. The CDR3 is 15 residues long. Germline assignment: CDR1 SNHLY and CDR2 FYNNEI. J gave up 13 bases and V 3 bases, and 13 bases lay outside the gene matches. The CDR3 DNA reads TGTGCCAGCAGTGATTATCAGCGGGGGGACAATGAGCAGTACTTC. It codes for CASSDYQRGDNEQYF.

This clonotype was observed a few times. The genes are TRBV27 and TRBJ1-2, with 9 positions matching TRBD1. The CDR3 sequence is 16 residues long. The trim removed 5 bases at V and 2 bases at J, leaving 9 bases unmatched. Germline CDR1 is MNHEY and CDR2 is SMNVEV (reference sequence). CDR3 protein: CASSPGQGSTNYGYTF. In DNA, the CDR3 is TGTGCCAGCAGTCCCGGACAGGGGAGTACGAACTATGGCTACACCTTC.

Many counts were recorded for this clonotype. The chain combines TRBV10-3 with TRBJ2-7, with unresolved D. Trimming removed 1 base from V and 3 bases from J, with 7 bases in between. The V gene's germline CDR1 is ENHRY and CDR2 SYGVKD. CDR3 size: 13 residues. Here the CDR3 DNA reads TGTGCCATCAGTGAGTTGGGGAACTACGAGCAGTACTTC. It specifies CAISELGNYEQYF.

This clonotype was seen a few times. The chain links TRBV7-2 to TRBJ2-7; possible D gene TRBD1, 6 bases. The germline V gene has CDR1 SGHTA and CDR2 FQGNSA. Trimming pared 4 bases from V and 3 bases from J, leaving 16 bases between. CDR3 length: 15 amino acids. CDR3 DNA: TGTGCCAGCAGCTCTTCGACAGGACGCTACTACGAGCAGTACTTC. Amino acid sequence: CASSSSTGRYYEQYF.

V is TRBV12-3 or TRBV12-4 and J is TRBJ2-5; D ambiguous. Trimming stripped 6 bases from V and 5 bases from J, with 10 bases between. CDR3 length: 12 amino acids. CDR3 in amino acids: CASSSRIETQYF. CDR3 DNA: TGTGCCAGCAGCTCAAGAATTGAGACCCAGTACTTC.

V is TRBV6-1 and J is TRBJ2-7; 9 positions agree with TRBD1. The junction had 3 bases not matched to a gene; V was cut back by 3 bases and J by 3 bases. From germline, CDR1 is MNHNS and CDR2 SASEGT. CDR3 length: 14 residues. The DNA of the CDR3 is TGTGCCAGCAGTGATGGACAGGGGAACTACGAGCAGTACTTC. Its translation: CASSDGQGNYEQYF.